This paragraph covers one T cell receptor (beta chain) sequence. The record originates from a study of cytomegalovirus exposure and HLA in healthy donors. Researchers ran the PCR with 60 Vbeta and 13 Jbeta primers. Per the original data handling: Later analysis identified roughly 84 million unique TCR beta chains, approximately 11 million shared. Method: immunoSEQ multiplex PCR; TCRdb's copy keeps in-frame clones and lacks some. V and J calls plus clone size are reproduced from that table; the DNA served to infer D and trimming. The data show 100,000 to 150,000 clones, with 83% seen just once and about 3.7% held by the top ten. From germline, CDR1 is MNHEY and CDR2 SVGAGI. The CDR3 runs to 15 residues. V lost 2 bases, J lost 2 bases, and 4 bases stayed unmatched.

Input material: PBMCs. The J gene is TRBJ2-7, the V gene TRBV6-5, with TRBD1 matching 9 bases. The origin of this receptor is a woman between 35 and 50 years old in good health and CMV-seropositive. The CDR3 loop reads CASSYRTGETYEQYF. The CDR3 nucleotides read TGTGCCAGCAGTTACAGGACAGGGGAAACCTACGAGCAGTACTTC.